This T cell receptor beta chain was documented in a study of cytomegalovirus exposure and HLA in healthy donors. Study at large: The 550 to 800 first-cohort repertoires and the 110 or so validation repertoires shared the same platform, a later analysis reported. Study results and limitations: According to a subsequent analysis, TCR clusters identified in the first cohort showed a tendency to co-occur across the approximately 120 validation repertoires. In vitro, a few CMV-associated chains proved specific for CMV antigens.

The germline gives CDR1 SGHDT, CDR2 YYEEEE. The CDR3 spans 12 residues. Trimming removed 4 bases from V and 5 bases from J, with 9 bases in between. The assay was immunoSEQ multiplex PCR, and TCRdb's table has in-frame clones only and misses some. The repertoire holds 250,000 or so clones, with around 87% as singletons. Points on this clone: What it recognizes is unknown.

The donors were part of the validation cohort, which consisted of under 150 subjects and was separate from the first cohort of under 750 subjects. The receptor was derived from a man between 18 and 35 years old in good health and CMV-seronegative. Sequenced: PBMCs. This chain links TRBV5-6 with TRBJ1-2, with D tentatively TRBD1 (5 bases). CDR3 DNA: TGTGCCAGCAGCCCCGGGACTTATGGCTACACCTTC. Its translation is CASSPGTYGYTF.